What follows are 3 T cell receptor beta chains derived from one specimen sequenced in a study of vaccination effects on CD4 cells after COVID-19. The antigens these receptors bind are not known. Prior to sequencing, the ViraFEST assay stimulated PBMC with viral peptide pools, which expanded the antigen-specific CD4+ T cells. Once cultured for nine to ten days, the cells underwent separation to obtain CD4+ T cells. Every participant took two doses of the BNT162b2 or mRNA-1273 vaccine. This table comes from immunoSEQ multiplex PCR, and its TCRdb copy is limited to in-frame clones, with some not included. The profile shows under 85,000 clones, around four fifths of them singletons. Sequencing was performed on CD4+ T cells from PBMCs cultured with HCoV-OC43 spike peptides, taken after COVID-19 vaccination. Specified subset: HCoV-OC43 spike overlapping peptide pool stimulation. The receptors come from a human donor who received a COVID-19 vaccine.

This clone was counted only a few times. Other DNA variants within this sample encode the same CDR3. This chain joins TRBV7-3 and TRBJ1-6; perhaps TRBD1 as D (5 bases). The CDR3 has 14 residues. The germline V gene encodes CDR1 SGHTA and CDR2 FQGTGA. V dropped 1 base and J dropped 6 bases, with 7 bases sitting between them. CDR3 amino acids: CASSLSGGNSPLHF. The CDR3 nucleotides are TGTGCCAGCAGCTTAAGCGGGGGTAATTCACCCCTCCACTTT.

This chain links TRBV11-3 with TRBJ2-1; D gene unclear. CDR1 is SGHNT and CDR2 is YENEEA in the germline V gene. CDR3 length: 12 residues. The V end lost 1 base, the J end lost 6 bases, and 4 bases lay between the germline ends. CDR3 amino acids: CASSLVSNEQFF. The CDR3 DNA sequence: TGTGCCAGCAGCTTAGTTAGCAATGAGCAGTTCTTC.

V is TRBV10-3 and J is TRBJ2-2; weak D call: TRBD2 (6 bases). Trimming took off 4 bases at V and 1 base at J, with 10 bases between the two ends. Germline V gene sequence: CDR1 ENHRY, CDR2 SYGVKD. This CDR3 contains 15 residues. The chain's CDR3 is CAISGGLLNTGELFF. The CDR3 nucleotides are TGTGCCATCAGTGGGGGACTCCTGAACACCGGGGAGCTGTTTTTT.